This T cell receptor (beta chain) is from a study of technical replicates of blood from a few donors. This CDR3 is 14 amino acids long. With 2 bases removed from V and 2 bases from J, the gap between germline ends came to 9 bases. The V gene's germline CDR1 is SGHAT and CDR2 FQNNGV. The assay was immunoSEQ multiplex PCR, and TCRdb's table has in-frame clones only and misses some. The table lists around 12,000 clones, roughly nine tenths of them singletons. The sequence was collected from a human donor in good health. The sequencing input was PBMCs. The rearrangement links TRBV11-2 to TRBJ2-5; D may be TRBD1 (5 bases). CDR3 region: CASSLMGLQETQYF. The CDR3, as DNA: TGTGCCAGCAGCTTAATGGGGCTACAAGAGACCCAGTACTTC.